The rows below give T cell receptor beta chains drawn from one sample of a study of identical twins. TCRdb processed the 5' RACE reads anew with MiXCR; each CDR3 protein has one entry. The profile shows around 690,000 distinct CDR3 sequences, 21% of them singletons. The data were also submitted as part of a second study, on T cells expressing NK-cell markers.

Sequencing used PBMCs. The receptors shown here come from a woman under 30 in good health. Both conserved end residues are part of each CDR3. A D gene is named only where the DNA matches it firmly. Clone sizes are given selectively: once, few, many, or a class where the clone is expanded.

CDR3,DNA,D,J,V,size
CASSVDSDYEQYF,TGTGCCAGCAGCGTAGACAGCGACTACGAGCAGTACTTC,.,TRBJ2-7,TRBV9,.
CSAGLADTYEQYF,TGCAGTGCTGGGCTAGCGGATACCTACGAGCAGTACTTC,TRBD2,TRBJ2-7,TRBV20-1,many
CASSLLFDEQFF,TGTGCCAGCAGCCTGCTTTTCGATGAGCAGTTCTTC,.,TRBJ2-1,TRBV6-6,.
CSARDGGAFNNEQFF,TGCAGTGCTAGAGACGGTGGGGCTTTTAACAATGAGCAGTTCTTC,.,TRBJ2-1,TRBV20-1,.
CASNLAATPYGYTF,TGTGCCAGCAACCTCGCCGCGACACCGTATGGCTACACCTTC,.,TRBJ1-2,TRBV5-6,.
CASSPPGKAYEQYF,TGTGCCAGCTCACCACCGGGTAAGGCCTACGAGCAGTACTTC,.,TRBJ2-7,TRBV18,few
CASSSRDSNYGYTF,TGTGCCAGCAGCTCCCGGGACAGTAACTATGGCTACACCTTC,TRBD1,TRBJ1-2,TRBV7-9,many
CASIAGMSEQYF,TGTGCCAGCATTGCAGGGATGAGCGAGCAGTACTTC,.,TRBJ2-7,TRBV2,many
CASSLVAKGAYEQYF,TGTGCCAGCAGCTTAGTGGCGAAAGGGGCCTACGAGCAGTACTTC,.,TRBJ2-7,TRBV7-2,.
CASSLAKGAQETQYF,TGTGCCAGCAGCTTAGCGAAGGGGGCCCAAGAGACCCAGTACTTC,TRBD1,TRBJ2-5,TRBV7-9,few
CSVETPSTDTQYF,TGCAGCGTTGAAACCCCTAGCACAGATACGCAGTATTTT,.,TRBJ2-3,TRBV29-1,few
CASTARTSGNEQFF,TGTGCCAGCACGGCAAGGACTAGCGGCAATGAGCAGTTCTTC,TRBD2,TRBJ2-1,TRBV2,.
CASRPTSGRGRMNEQFF,TGTGCCAGCAGACCGACTAGCGGGAGGGGGCGGATGAATGAGCAGTTCTTC,TRBD2,TRBJ2-1,TRBV7-9,.
CASSLSPGAGLQETQYF,TGTGCCAGCAGTTTATCGCCTGGGGCGGGGCTCCAAGAGACCCAGTACTTC,.,TRBJ2-5,TRBV27,.
CASSRRERADTQYF,TGTGCCAGCAGCCGGAGGGAAAGGGCAGATACGCAGTATTTT,.,TRBJ2-3,TRBV3-1,.
CASSAGRDREAYEQYF,TGTGCCAGCAGCGCCGGACGGGACAGGGAAGCCTACGAGCAGTACTTC,.,TRBJ2-7,TRBV21-1,.
CASSISSGEQFF,TGTGCCAGCAGCATAAGCAGTGGTGAGCAGTTCTTC,.,TRBJ2-1,TRBV13,few
CASSSPTGGYNEQFF,TGTGCCAGCAGTTCCCCGACAGGGGGGTACAATGAGCAGTTCTTC,TRBD1,TRBJ2-1,TRBV6-5,few
CASSIGAGVWETQYF,TGTGCCAGCAGTATAGGTGCAGGGGTATGGGAGACCCAGTACTTC,.,TRBJ2-5,TRBV12-3/TRBV12-4,.
CASSNNYEQYF,TGCGCCAGCAGTAACAACTACGAGCAGTACTTC,.,TRBJ2-7,TRBV5-1,few
CASSDRGRAEAFF,TGTGCCAGCAGTGACAGGGGGAGAGCGGAAGCTTTCTTT,TRBD1,TRBJ1-1,TRBV6-1,once
CATSVNSGSGVRKTQYF,TGTGCCACCAGCGTCAACAGCGGGAGTGGGGTTCGAAAGACCCAGTACTTC,TRBD2,TRBJ2-5,TRBV15,.
CASSLGVFWEQFF,TGTGCCAGCAGTTTAGGGGTTTTCTGGGAGCAGTTCTTC,.,TRBJ2-1,TRBV27,.
CATSETSGSSYNEQFF,TGTGCCACCAGTGAAACTAGCGGGAGTAGCTACAATGAGCAGTTCTTC,TRBD2,TRBJ2-1,TRBV24-1,many
CASSLATASGQFF,TGTGCCAGCAGCTTGGCCACGGCTAGCGGGCAGTTCTTC,TRBD2,TRBJ2-1,TRBV5-6,few
CSVVGGESGTDTQYF,TGCAGCGTTGTAGGGGGGGAATCCGGCACAGATACGCAGTATTTT,.,TRBJ2-3,TRBV29-1,many
CASSSLPETKDTQYF,TGTGCCAGCAGCTCGTTACCGGAGACAAAGGATACGCAGTATTTT,.,TRBJ2-3,TRBV7-8,.
CASSDRQGGEQYF,TGTGCCAGCAGCGACCGACAGGGTGGCGAGCAGTACTTC,TRBD1,TRBJ2-7,TRBV9,few